One and the same sample provided the 16 T cell receptor beta chains below, sequenced in a study of T cell responses to AZD1222 COVID-19 vaccine. Only in-frame clones appear in the TCRdb table, and some are missing; sequencing was by immunoSEQ multiplex PCR. The sample carries some 120,000 clones, just over 90% recorded once. The sequencing used peripheral blood, collected on day 0 of AZD1222 vaccination. These receptors were collected from an adult in good health.

This chain uses TRBV27 with TRBJ2-7; 11 bases are a match to TRBD2. J gave up 6 bases and V 3 bases, and 10 bases lay outside the gene matches. The CDR3 is made up of 16 amino acids. Looked up from germline, CDR1 is MNHEY and CDR2 is SMNVEV (reference sequence). This chain's CDR3 is CASSFSFSGGAGEQYF. The CDR3 nucleotides are TGTGCCAGCAGTTTTTCCTTTAGCGGGGGGGCAGGCGAGCAGTACTTC.

This chain links TRBV9 with TRBJ1-3; D may be TRBD1 (5 bases). V lost 0 bases to trimming and J lost 1 base, with 17 bases between them. Germline lookup yields CDR1 SGDLS and CDR2 YYNGEE. This CDR3 comprises 18 residues. The CDR3 DNA is TGTGCCAGCAGCGTAGTCCCATTACTACAGGCGTCTGGAAACACCATATATTTT. This codes for CASSVVPLLQASGNTIYF.

This sequence joins TRBV5-1 and TRBJ2-7; possible D gene TRBD2, 6 bases. Trimming removed 3 bases from V and 4 bases from J, with 14 bases in between. Per germline, CDR1 SGHRS and CDR2 YFSETQ. This CDR3 region has 14 residues. This chain's CDR3 is CASSSRTAGYEQYF. As DNA, the CDR3 is TGCGCCAGCAGCTCACGGACGGCGGGGTACGAGCAGTACTTC.

This rearrangement joins TRBV19 to TRBJ2-2; D not resolved. Germline CDR1 reads LNHDA; CDR2 reads SQIVND (reference sequence). The CDR3 runs to 16 residues. With 3 bases removed from V and 6 bases from J, the gap between germline ends came to 17 bases. This chain's CDR3 is CASSIGHNSLPGELFF. DNA for the CDR3: TGTGCCAGTAGTATCGGCCACAATTCCTTACCCGGGGAGCTGTTTTTT.

This clone came up a few times. The gene calls are TRBV6-2 or TRBV6-3 and TRBJ2-5; D remains ambiguous. V was clipped by 2 bases and J by 6 bases, with 10 bases between them. CDR3 length: 13 residues. Germline CDR1 MNHEY, CDR2 SVGEGT. The DNA for the CDR3 is TGTGCCAGCAGTTACGTGTTCCCGCAGACCCAGTACTTC. Translated, it gives CASSYVFPQTQYF.

This clone was counted once. Compared with germline, one end of the junction differs, possibly owing to a read error. CDR3 residues: CASSVGTDTQYF. The CDR3 coding sequence is TGTGCCAGCAGTGTAGGGACAGATACGCAGTATTTT. V is TRBV9 and J is TRBJ2-3, with unresolved D. Germline V gene lookup returns CDR1 SGDLS and CDR2 YYNGEE. This CDR3 has 12 residues.

This rearrangement joins TRBV6-5 to TRBJ1-2; D gene ambiguous. Trimming pared 4 bases from V and 3 bases from J, leaving 9 bases between. There are 13 residues in the CDR3. Per germline, CDR1 MNHEY and CDR2 SVGAGI. The CDR3 here is CASSSDWDYGYTF. CDR3 DNA sequence: TGTGCCAGCAGTTCGGACTGGGACTATGGCTACACCTTC.

V gene TRBV4-1 combines with J gene TRBJ2-3; 10 nucleotides align to TRBD2. The CDR3 spans 19 residues. J lost 4 bases, V lost 2 bases, and 15 bases had no gene match. CDR1 and CDR2 from the germline V gene are MGHRA and YSYEKL. The DNA of the CDR3 is TGCGCCAGCAGCCAAATTCTTAAGGGGACTAGCGTGTTCGCAGATACGCAGTATTTT. Translating gives CASSQILKGTSVFADTQYF.

V and J are TRBV7-8 and TRBJ2-3; 8 bases map to TRBD1. There are 15 residues in the CDR3. CDR1 is SGHVS and CDR2 is FQNEAQ in the germline V gene. Trimming cost V 5 bases and J 6 bases; bases outside gene matches: 10. The CDR3 DNA follows: TGTGCCAGCAGCCACCTCGCCGGACAGGGTGATACGCAGTATTTT. Encoded protein: CASSHLAGQGDTQYF.

The chain uses TRBV12-3 or TRBV12-4 and TRBJ1-4; D unresolved. The CDR3 sequence is 12 residues long. With 2 bases removed from V and 8 bases from J, the gap between germline ends came to 6 bases. The CDR3 here is CASSLYGEKLFF. CDR3 nucleotide sequence: TGTGCCAGCAGTTTATACGGGGAAAAACTGTTTTTT.

The chain's CDR3 is CASSQEAGSWNTEAFF. DNA of the CDR3: TGTGCCAGCAGCCAAGAGGCAGGGAGTTGGAACACTGAAGCTTTCTTT. The V call is TRBV3-1 (or the pseudogene TRBV3-2), the J call TRBJ1-1; tentative D call: TRBD1 (5 bases). Germline V gene data show CDR1 as LGHDT and CDR2 as YNNKEL (reference sequence). V was clipped by 0 bases and J by 1 base, with 12 bases between them. The CDR3 consists of 16 residues.

The chain recombines TRBV6-5 with TRBJ1-5; D remains ambiguous. This CDR3 contains 13 residues. Germline CDR1 MNHEY, CDR2 SVGAGI. V shed 4 bases and J shed 2 bases, with 6 bases lying between them. CDR3 loop: CASSSHGNQPQHF. CDR3 bases: TGTGCCAGCAGTTCACATGGCAATCAGCCCCAGCATTTT.

The count of this clone is one. V is TRBV10-3 and J is TRBJ2-1; D is unresolved. Trimming removed 8 bases from V and 0 bases from J, with 11 bases in between. The CDR3 extends over 14 amino acids. CDR1 is ENHRY, CDR2 SYGVKD, per germline. CDR3 sequence reads: CAISADSSYNEQFF. The DNA of the CDR3 is TGTGCCATCTCCGCCGATAGCTCCTACAATGAGCAGTTCTTC.

The V gene is TRBV6-1, the J gene TRBJ1-5; unclear D gene. CDR1 and CDR2 (germline): MNHNS, SASEGT. The CDR3 is 13 residues long. Trimming left V 1 base short and J 11 bases short, with 12 bases between. Here the CDR3 reads CASSEGRGWSQHF. CDR3 bases: TGTGCCAGCAGTGAAGGGCGGGGTTGGTCCCAGCATTTT.

The V call is TRBV30, the J call TRBJ1-6; D uncertain. Germline assignment: CDR1 GTSNPN and CDR2 SVGIG (reference sequence). The V and J ends lost 3 bases and 7 bases respectively, with 13 bases between them. This CDR3 spans 14 amino acids. CDR3 nucleotide sequence: TGTGCCTGGAGCCTCACTGTGGGGAATTCACCCCTCCACTTT. Encoded protein: CAWSLTVGNSPLHF.

This sequence joins TRBV15 and TRBJ1-6; 8 positions agree with TRBD1. The V gene end was trimmed by 6 bases and the J gene end by 9 bases; junction bases not matched to a gene: 10. The V gene's germline CDR1 is LNHNV and CDR2 YYDKDF (reference sequence). The CDR3 loop spans 15 amino acids. CDR3 nucleotide sequence: TGTGCCACCAGAAAGACAGGGGCGACGGGTTCACCCCTCCACTTT. It specifies CATRKTGATGSPLHF.